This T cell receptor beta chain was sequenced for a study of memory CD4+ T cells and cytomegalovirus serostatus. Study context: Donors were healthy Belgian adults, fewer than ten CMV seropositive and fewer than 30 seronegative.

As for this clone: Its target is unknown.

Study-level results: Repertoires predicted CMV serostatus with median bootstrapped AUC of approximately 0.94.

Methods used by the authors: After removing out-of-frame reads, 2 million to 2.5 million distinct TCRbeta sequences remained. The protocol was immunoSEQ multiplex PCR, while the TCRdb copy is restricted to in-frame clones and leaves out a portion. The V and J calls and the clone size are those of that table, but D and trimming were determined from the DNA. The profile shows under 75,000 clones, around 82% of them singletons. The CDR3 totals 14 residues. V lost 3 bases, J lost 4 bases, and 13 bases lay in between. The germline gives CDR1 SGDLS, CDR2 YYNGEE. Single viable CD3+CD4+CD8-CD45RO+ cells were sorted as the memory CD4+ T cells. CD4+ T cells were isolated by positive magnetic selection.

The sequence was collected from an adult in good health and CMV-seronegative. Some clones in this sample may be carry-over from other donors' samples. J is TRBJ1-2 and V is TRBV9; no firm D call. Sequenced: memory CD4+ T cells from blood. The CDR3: CASSGGISIYGYTF. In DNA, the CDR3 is TGTGCCAGCAGCGGCGGCATATCGATCTATGGCTACACCTTC. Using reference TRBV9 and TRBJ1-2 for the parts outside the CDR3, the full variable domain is DSGVTQTPKHLITATGQRVTLRCSPRSGDLSVYWYQQSLDQGLQFLIQYYNGEERAKGNILERFSAQQFPDLHSELNLSSLELGDSALYFCASSGGISIYGYTFGSGTRLTVV.